This is a list of T cell receptor beta chains from one sample in a study of blood T cell repertoires in COVID-19. Using immunoSEQ multiplex PCR, the repertoire was profiled, and TCRdb retains in-frame clones only, with some absent. The data contain hundreds of thousands of clones, just over 85% of them singletons. Sequencing was carried out using peripheral blood. These receptor sequences come from a woman between 25 and 40 years old with active or convalescent COVID-19. CDR3s include the opening cysteine and the closing phenylalanine or tryptophan. Size is stated for part of the rows, as once, few or many counts, or as a class when the clone is expanded.

CASSITRAQANSPLHF,.,TRBV19
CASSPQVGADTQYF,.,TRBV7-9
CSASTGGETQYF,.,TRBV20-1
CAWSDTARGYF,.,TRBV30
CASSLALGLGNPSTDTQYF,.,TRBV5-1
CASSLRLREPNNEQFF,.,TRBV5-1
CASSLIGQNEAFF,few,TRBV14
CASTSGRVDYGYTF,.,TRBV19
CASSPPIEAGAGEAFF,.,TRBV27
CASSLVTEKNYGYTF,few,TRBV5-8
CASSFSTAVYYGYTF,.,TRBV11-2
CAIRGGQGGTEAFF,.,TRBV10-3
CASSQDPDRGATIYF,few,TRBV3-1/TRBV3-2
CASSYCGRFGAFF,.,TRBV11-3
CAWSRGGMATGELFF,.,TRBV30
CASSRGGTSNSPLHF,.,TRBV18
CASSSGTAGTQYF,.,TRBV19
CASSLGGWRGTDTDTQYF,.,TRBV28
CASSLVLPADTQYF,.,TRBV7-9
CASSELGQEDEKLFF,.,TRBV10-2
CARRGQGGHNEQFF,.,TRBV2
CASSLSPGEKLFF,.,TRBV5-1
CASSLGRGVPYEQYF,.,TRBV13
CASSQPGTGDYGYTF,.,TRBV25-1
CASSITSGYEQYF,.,TRBV19
CASSLAWDPGELFF,.,TRBV7-8
CATSTDRGLSYEQYF,.,TRBV15
CASSITPSMGVSNSPLHF,.,TRBV19